These T cell receptor beta chains were read from a single sample in a study of monozygotic twins with inflammatory bowel disease. TCRdb reanalyzed the 5' RACE reads and collapses them to one entry per CDR3 protein, without DNA. This listing includes approximately 390,000 distinct CDR3 sequences. What was sequenced was blood. These receptor sequences come from a human donor with ulcerative colitis or Crohn's disease, or a healthy co-twin of an affected twin (not recorded which). The CDR3 runs from the conserved cysteine through the conserved F or W.

CDR3aa,v_gene,j_gene
CASSLRTGGNTGSYNEQFF,TRBV18,TRBJ2-1
CASSREVTGHEQFF,TRBV7-2,TRBJ2-1
CASSLKGLNYGYTF,TRBV7-9,TRBJ1-2
CASRNWGADTQYF,TRBV6-5,TRBJ2-3
CASRNQGGNTEAFF,TRBV6-1,TRBJ1-1
CASSLVGDTSYEQYF,TRBV7-2,TRBJ2-7
CSARAAGRDGYTF,TRBV20-1,TRBJ1-2
CASTPGVTGSYEQYF,TRBV28,TRBJ2-7
CASSPVGNTIYF,TRBV6-1,TRBJ1-3
CASSPRHVNEQFF,TRBV7-9,TRBJ2-1
CASSLDQGANEQFF,TRBV5-1,TRBJ2-1
CASSHRGGGSGELFF,TRBV14,TRBJ2-2
CATSAPGGQPQHF,TRBV24-1,TRBJ1-5
CASAVGGGREQFF,TRBV28,TRBJ2-1
CASSSQGARDTQYF,TRBV7-2,TRBJ2-3
CASSLVQGINRYEQYF,TRBV7-9,TRBJ2-7
CASSLVPGSDEQFF,TRBV5-1,TRBJ2-1
CASSRALRANEKLFF,TRBV5-1,TRBJ1-4
CASRRRLEGRISPLHF,TRBV2,TRBJ1-6
CASIEGSYEQYF,TRBV2,TRBJ2-7
CASSRDRAGELFF,TRBV2,TRBJ2-2